The 9 T cell receptor beta chains presented below share a single source sample, sequenced in a study of CD8+CD57+ T cells in acquired aplastic anemia. Genomic DNA acted as the template from which TCR beta VDJ combination and CDR3 sequence profiling were carried out. TCRdb ran MiXCR on the reads and lists one entry per CDR3 protein. The data show 100,000 to 150,000 distinct CDR3 sequences, less than 45% seen once. The sample was sorted CD4+, CD8+, or CD8+CD57+ T cells (not recorded which) from PBMCs. These TCRs come from a human donor in good health, serving as a control.

This sequence joins TRBV13 and TRBJ1-2; D gene uncertain. This CDR3 contains 16 residues. CDR1 PRHDT and CDR2 FYEKMQ come from the germline V gene (reference sequence). The V end was cut by 6 bases, the J end by 5 bases, with 22 bases between. The CDR3 sequence: CASSASSGGSEYGYTF. The CDR3 DNA reads TGTGCCAGCAGTGCTTCCTCGGGCGGCAGTGAGTATGGCTACACCTTC.

Notes on this clonotype: A much larger clone sits a single nucleotide away, making a read error possible. The chain combines TRBV12-3 or TRBV12-4 with TRBJ1-1; 10 bases are a match to TRBD1. Trimming took 6 bases from V and 7 from J; bases not matched to a gene: 14. This CDR3 is 16 amino acids long. CDR3 loop: CASSSSPGQGTSEAFF. The CDR3 region has the DNA TGTGCCAGCAGCTCGAGTCCGGGACAGGGGACGAGTGAAGCTTTCTTT.

This clonotype was found a few times. This rearrangement joins TRBV6-5 to TRBJ1-1; tentatively, D is TRBD1 (5 bases). The CDR3 totals 15 residues. Germline V lookup: CDR1 MNHEY, CDR2 SVGAGI. V was pared by 4 bases and J by 0 bases, with 12 bases between. CDR3: CASSLGALMNTEAFF. The CDR3 bases are TGTGCCAGCAGTTTAGGGGCCCTGATGAACACTGAAGCTTTCTTT.

This clonotype occurred many times. The chain has TRBV6-1 and TRBJ1-5; TRBD1 might be the D (5 bases). V gave up 4 bases and J gave up 6 bases, with 10 bases separating them. Per the germline V gene, CDR1 is MNHNS and CDR2 is SASEGT. This CDR3 spans 13 amino acids. In DNA, the CDR3 is TGTGCCAGCAGTGGGGAGGGGAGTCAGCCCCAGCATTTT. Amino acid sequence: CASSGEGSQPQHF.

The chain recombines TRBV3-1 with TRBJ2-7; 10 bases align to TRBD1. The CDR3 is 14 amino acids. Unmatched junction bases numbered 6, after V lost 3 bases and J lost 7 bases. Germline loops: CDR1 LGHDT, CDR2 YNNKEL (reference sequence). The CDR3 region has the DNA TGTGCCAGCAGCCACCCGGGACAGGGGCGAGAGCAGTACTTC. Its protein is CASSHPGQGREQYF.

This clonotype was picked up a small number of times. A much larger clone sits a single nucleotide away, making a read error possible. The chain has TRBV20-1 and TRBJ2-1; no reliable D call. CDR1 and CDR2 from the germline V gene are DFQATT and SNEGSKA (reference sequence). CDR3 length: 13 amino acids. V lost 7 bases, J lost 7 bases, and 17 bases lay in between. The CDR3 DNA sequence: TGCAGTGTAGGAACGGGCTGGATTAATGAGCAGTTCTTC. Encoded protein: CSVGTGWINEQFF.

The rearrangement links TRBV24-1 to TRBJ2-2; 7 bases line up with TRBD1. The CDR3 spans 14 residues. The V and J ends lost 5 bases and 8 bases, in that order; junction bases with no gene match: 7. The germline CDR1 and CDR2 sequences are KGHDR and SFDVKD. This CDR3 reads CATSGQGQIGELFF. Written as DNA, the CDR3 is TGTGCCACCAGTGGTCAGGGACAGATAGGGGAGCTGTTTTTT.

This clonotype appeared many times. The rearrangement joins TRBV5-1 to TRBJ2-7, with 7 bases aligning to TRBD1. This CDR3 spans 12 amino acids. The junction had 3 bases not matched to a gene; V was cut back by 4 bases and J by 5 bases. Germline-derived CDR1 and CDR2 are SGHRS and YFSETQ. CDR3 protein: CASSVTGDEQYF. CDR3 bases: TGCGCCAGCAGCGTTACAGGGGACGAGCAGTACTTC.

The sample holds many counts of this clonotype. J is TRBJ2-3 and V is TRBV15, with TRBD2 as a possible D gene (5 bases). The CDR3 extends over 16 amino acids. V lost 3 bases and J 0 bases, leaving 13 bases between the germline ends. The germline gives CDR1 LNHNV, CDR2 YYDKDF (reference sequence). The DNA for the CDR3 is TGTGCCACCAGCAGTCGACTATCTTCTAGCACAGATACGCAGTATTTT. Its translation is CATSSRLSSSTDTQYF.